Included here is one TCR beta chain sequence, with context. The target of this receptor is not known. Base qualities are not provided; no much larger clone lies one nucleotide away. Collaborating institutions collected whole blood in K2EDTA tubes following their own protocols. For TCRbeta analysis, collaborators shipped samples in one of three forms: frozen whole blood, isolated PBMCs, or DNA extracted from either of those sample types. TCRbeta CDR3 regions were amplified from genomic DNA using the immunoSEQ Assay, a bias-controlled multiplex PCR. The authors' pipeline ran thus. The number of nucleated cells in each sample was estimated by amplification of reference gene primers within the assay. To quantify the absolute abundance of each unique TCRbeta CDR3 rearrangement, sequence reads were collapsed and filtered. For each sample, productive Simpson clonality was calculated as the square root of Simpson's diversity index across productive rearrangements. TCRdb obtained this table from immuneACCESS and retained in-frame rearrangements with V and J assigned. These tables miss some clones; where compared with another copy, unresolved V genes account for less than half of the shortfall, and the remainder is unexplained. The V and J calls and clone size come from that table; D and trimming were worked out from the DNA. The sample table holds 450,000 to 500,000 clones, of which approximately 83% were seen once. In total, the top ten clones hold approximately 2.9% of the sample.

The data were obtained in a study of blood T cell repertoires in COVID-19 (dated by TCRdb to 2018 to 2020). About the full investigation: Collaborator samples came from the United States, Italy and Spain and covered acute and convalescent phases of COVID-19. The prospective study material was composed of cDNA or gDNA derived from T cells, B-cell-depleted T cells, or PBMCs. The dataset comprised deeply sampled blood TCRbeta repertoires from subjects exposed to, actively infected with, or recovered from COVID-19. The repertoires were released in a freely available public database intended as a resource for research on the immune response to SARS-CoV-2. The samples were drawn from the first 160 participants of the ongoing ImmuneRACE study and from about 1,200 subjects provided by 6 global collaborators. The sample metadata nearly always contained a de-identified subject ID, COVID-19 status, age in years and sex. Where available, HLA class I and class II types were obtained from metadata supplied by the sample provider rather than from assay-based typing.

The germline V end is reduced by 4 bases and the J end by 4 bases; junction bases left unmatched: 3. The germline V gene sets CDR1 to SQVTM and CDR2 to ANQGSEA. The CDR3 has 12 amino acids, counting the end cysteine and phenylalanine. Just the 36-base CDR3 DNA is kept, in frame starting at base 1. The paper as a whole reports these results and caveats: Clinical and demographic metadata were provided uncurated, with the amount varying by source and participant.

The TCR sequence derives from a human donor in a cohort sampled during active COVID-19. The V and J genes are TRBV29-1 and TRBJ1-2; 7 bases in between match TRBD1. The sample comprised peripheral blood. The sequenced DNA: TGCAGCGTTGTAGGGGGCAGCTATGGCTACACCTTC. The encoded protein is CSVVGGSYGYTF. The CDR3, completed at both ends by the reference TRBV29-1 and TRBJ1-2 genes, gives the full variable domain SAVISQKPSRDICQRGTSLTIQCQVDSQVTMMFWYRQQPGQSLTLIATANQGSEATYESGFVIDKFPISRPNLTFSTLTVSNMSPEDSSIYLCSVVGGSYGYTFGSGTRLTVV.